This passage covers 28 T cell receptor beta chains from one sample sequenced in a study of radiotherapy plus CTLA-4 blockade in lung cancer (dated by TCRdb to the late 2010s). Library preparation used the immunoSEQ multiplex PCR assay. The clones in this table, taken by TCRdb from immuneACCESS, are in-frame only. Not every clone is retained; where verified, under half of the shortfall comes from an unresolved V gene, and the cause of the rest is unknown. This sample lists 60,000 to 70,000 clones; roughly 85% were detected once. Of the sample, approximately 9.3% falls within the top ten clones. Sequencing used peripheral blood, obtained from a patient treated with radiotherapy plus ipilimumab. These receptors were obtained from a human donor with non-small cell lung cancer who had a complete response to radiotherapy plus ipilimumab.

The rearrangement links TRBV19 to TRBJ2-7, with D unclear. This CDR3 is 14 amino acids long. The V end was cut by 5 bases, the J end by 4 bases, with 15 bases between. Germline loops: CDR1 LNHDA, CDR2 SQIVND (reference sequence). The CDR3 DNA reads TGTGCCAGTAGTGTCAGTGTGTTCATGTACGAGCAGTACGTC. Residues: CASSVSVFMYEQYV.

The gene calls are TRBV15 and TRBJ1-4, with TRBD1 as a possible D gene (6 bases). This CDR3 region has 15 residues. The germline V gene has CDR1 LNHNV and CDR2 YYDKDF (reference sequence). The V end lost 3 bases, the J end lost 8 bases, and 16 bases lay between the germline ends. CDR3 loop: CATSSPGEVMEKLFF. CDR3 in DNA: TGTGCCACCAGCAGTCCAGGGGAGGTAATGGAAAAACTGTTTTTT.

The chain links TRBV6-6 to TRBJ1-1; TRBD1 matches at 10 bases. Trimming took 7 bases from V and 3 from J; bases not matched to a gene: 11. The CDR3 contains 16 residues. The germline V gene encodes CDR1 MNHNY and CDR2 SVGAGI (reference sequence). Here the CDR3 DNA reads TGTGCCAGCAACCCGGGACAGGGGAGATCGGACACTGAAGCTTTCTTT. This sequence encodes CASNPGQGRSDTEAFF.

The genes are TRBV29-1 and TRBJ2-1; D is possibly TRBD2 (5 bases). CDR1 is SQVTM, CDR2 ANQGSEA, per germline. CDR3 length: 12 residues. The ends were cut back, 4 bases at V and 7 bases at J, with 11 bases in the middle. The CDR3 here is CSVARGGNEQFF. The CDR3 coding sequence is TGCAGCGTTGCTCGGGGTGGGAATGAGCAGTTCTTC.

This chain uses TRBV4-1 with TRBJ2-3; D is uncertain. Germline CDR1 reads MGHRA; CDR2 reads YSYEKL. The CDR3 length is 15 residues. Trimming pared 2 bases from V and 2 bases from J, leaving 11 bases between. The CDR3: CASSQQLGDTDTQYF. CDR3 nucleotide sequence: TGCGCCAGCAGCCAACAGCTAGGAGACACAGATACGCAGTATTTT.

This chain connects TRBV29-1 to TRBJ2-2; TRBD1 matches 9 bases. Germline CDR1 and CDR2: SQVTM and ANQGSEA. V gave up 8 bases and J gave up 2 bases; unmatched junction bases: 6. The CDR3 has 14 residues. The CDR3 is CSTGTGQNTGELFF. The CDR3, as DNA: TGCAGCACCGGGACAGGGCAAAACACCGGGGAGCTGTTTTTT.

To note about this clone: In the same sample, other DNA sequences code for this CDR3. The chain couples TRBV5-1 to TRBJ1-5; a possible D gene is TRBD1 (6 bases). The CDR3 consists of 13 residues. V was shortened by 4 bases and J by 4 bases, with 9 bases between the two germline ends. CDR1 SGHRS and CDR2 YFSETQ come from the germline V gene. CDR3 loop: CASSRGVNQPQHF. The DNA of the CDR3 is TGCGCCAGCAGCAGGGGGGTTAATCAGCCCCAGCATTTT.

This chain joins TRBV5-1 and TRBJ2-4; D might be TRBD1 or TRBD2, each matching 6 bases. CDR1 and CDR2 from the germline V gene are SGHRS and YFSETQ. V was shortened by 0 bases and J by 8 bases, with 18 bases between the two germline ends. CDR3 length: 16 amino acids. CDR3 coding DNA: TGCGCCAGCAGCTTGGCAGCGAGCGAAAGGGGGGACATTCAGTACTTC. Its translation is CASSLAASERGDIQYF.

CDR3 bases: TGTGCCAGCAGCTTAGGCGCTGAGCAGTTCTTC. Amino acids: CASSLGAEQFF. The chain combines TRBV11-3 with TRBJ2-1; D is unresolved. The V end was cut by 1 base, the J end by 9 bases, with 4 bases between. Germline-derived CDR1 and CDR2 are SGHNT and YENEEA. The CDR3 extends over 11 amino acids.

The chain combines TRBV28 with TRBJ2-6; possible D gene TRBD1, 6 bases. The ends were cut back, 8 bases at V and 1 base at J, with 21 bases in the middle. Germline CDR1 is MDHEN and CDR2 is SYDVKM. This CDR3 is built from 18 residues. CDR3 sequence (DNA): TGTGCCAGCTCCACGACAAGGGGGTTGCATTCTGGGGCCAACGTCCTGACTTTC. This codes for CASSTTRGLHSGANVLTF. Filled out from reference TRBV28 and TRBJ2-6, the complete variable domain reads DVKVTQSSRYLVKRTGEKVFLECVQDMDHENMFWYRQDPGLGLRLIYFSYDVKMKEKGDIPEGYSVSREKKERFSLILESASTNQTSMYLCASSTTRGLHSGANVLTFGAGSRLTVL.

The rearrangement uses TRBV7-9 and TRBJ2-7; D is unclear. In germline, CDR1 is SEHNR, CDR2 FQNEAQ (reference sequence). V lost 0 bases and J 4 bases, leaving 13 bases between the germline ends. The CDR3 covers 15 residues. CDR3 loop: CASSLAGLAYYEQYF. The CDR3 nucleotides are TGTGCCAGCAGCTTAGCTGGGTTGGCATATTACGAGCAGTACTTC.

The table lists this clone with a count of one. This chain joins TRBV28 and TRBJ1-2; the match to TRBD1 covers 7 bases. Unmatched junction bases numbered 10, after V lost 6 bases and J lost 3 bases. Per the germline V gene, CDR1 is MDHEN and CDR2 is SYDVKM. The CDR3 contains 15 residues. The CDR3 DNA reads TGTGCCAGCAGCGTCCCGGGACAGTTTGACTATGGCTACACCTTC. The encoded protein is CASSVPGQFDYGYTF.

The chain joins TRBV5-5 to TRBJ1-1, with TRBD1 matching over 7 bases. CDR1 SGHKS and CDR2 YYEKEE come from the germline V gene (reference sequence). V was clipped by 4 bases and J by 1 base; unmatched bases: 7. The CDR3 totals 15 residues. The CDR3 reads CASSLRTGWNTEAFF. CDR3 DNA: TGTGCCAGCAGCCTCCGGACAGGATGGAACACTGAAGCTTTCTTT.

The rearrangement joins TRBV4-1 to TRBJ1-1; TRBD1 is a possible D gene (5 bases). Trimming pared 1 base from V and 5 bases from J, leaving 11 bases between. The CDR3 extends over 14 amino acids. Germline V gene lookup returns CDR1 MGHRA and CDR2 YSYEKL. The CDR3 DNA sequence: TGCGCCAGCAGCCAAGTGGGGCGGAAAACTGAAGCTTTCTTT. Its protein is CASSQVGRKTEAFF.

This clone was seen a single time. V usage is TRBV6-5 and J usage is TRBJ2-7; D may match TRBD1 or TRBD2 (5 bases each). CDR1 MNHEY and CDR2 SVGAGI come from the germline V gene. Trimming took 9 bases from V and 1 from J, leaving 19 bases between them. The CDR3 extends over 15 amino acids. In DNA, the CDR3 is TGTGCCAGTCAAACGAGGGGATTAAAGTCCTACGAGCAGTACTTC. Its translation: CASQTRGLKSYEQYF.

V usage is TRBV19 and J usage is TRBJ2-6, with 8 bases fitting TRBD1. The junction had 7 bases not matched to a gene; V was cut back by 6 bases and J by 3 bases. The CDR3 loop spans 16 amino acids. From germline, CDR1 is LNHDA and CDR2 SQIVND (reference sequence). CDR3 nucleotide sequence: TGTGCCAGTAGGGGACAGGACGCTTATGGGGCCAACGTCCTGACTTTC. Residues: CASRGQDAYGANVLTF. Variable domain in full (rest from reference TRBV19 and TRBJ2-6): DGGITQSPKYLFRKEGQNVTLSCEQNLNHDAMYWYRQDPGQGLRLIYYSQIVNDFQKGDIAEGYSVSREKKESFPLTVTSAQKNPTAFYLCASRGQDAYGANVLTFGAGSRLTVL.

This clone has only one observation. The rearrangement joins TRBV9 to TRBJ2-3, with a possible D match to TRBD1 (6 bases). Per the germline V gene, CDR1 is SGDLS and CDR2 is YYNGEE. This CDR3 has 19 residues. Trimming left V 1 base short and J 2 bases short, with 23 bases between. The CDR3 coding sequence is TGTGCCAGCAGCGTAACCCAAATTGGGGGCAGGGGACACACAGATACGCAGTATTTT. This encodes CASSVTQIGGRGHTDTQYF.

This rearrangement joins TRBV5-4 to TRBJ1-2; D possibly corresponds to TRBD1 (5 bases). The germline CDR1 and CDR2 sequences are SGHNT and YYREEE (reference sequence). This CDR3 has 15 residues. V was shortened by 6 bases and J by 0 bases, with 15 bases between the two germline ends. The CDR3 sequence is CASTSWGRANYGYTF. CDR3 sequence (DNA): TGTGCCAGCACCTCTTGGGGCAGGGCTAACTATGGCTACACCTTC.

The rearrangement joins TRBV7-9 to TRBJ1-2, with 9 bases lining up with TRBD1. The germline V gene encodes CDR1 SEHNR and CDR2 FQNEAQ (reference sequence). With 5 bases clipped from V and 4 bases from J, the junction kept 8 bases outside the gene matches. The CDR3 length is 15 residues. This CDR3 reads CASSPGTGLGYGYTF. The CDR3 DNA follows: TGTGCCAGCAGCCCTGGGACAGGGTTAGGCTATGGCTACACCTTC.

The chain links TRBV19 to TRBJ2-7; TRBD2 aligns across 9 bases. This CDR3 contains 15 residues. The J segment lost 5 bases and the V segment lost 2 bases, leaving 7 bases of the junction unmatched. CDR1 LNHDA and CDR2 SQIVND come from the germline V gene (reference sequence). CDR3 coding DNA: TGTGCCAGTAGTATAAACCCGGGACTAGCACACGAGCAGTACTTC. This codes for CASSINPGLAHEQYF. The full variable domain, rest sourced from reference TRBV19 and TRBJ2-7, is DGGITQSPKYLFRKEGQNVTLSCEQNLNHDAMYWYRQDPGQGLRLIYYSQIVNDFQKGDIAEGYSVSREKKESFPLTVTSAQKNPTAFYLCASSINPGLAHEQYFGPGTRLTVT.

The V gene is TRBV30, the J gene TRBJ1-1, with TRBD1 as a possible D gene (6 bases). V lost 5 bases to trimming and J lost 4 bases, with 17 bases between them. Germline V gene sequence: CDR1 GTSNPN, CDR2 SVGIG (reference sequence). The CDR3 spans 14 residues. The chain's CDR3 is CAWSPKGGVTEAFF. The CDR3 nucleotides are TGTGCCTGGTCCCCCAAGGGGGGGGTCACTGAAGCTTTCTTT.

The chain employs TRBV7-2 and TRBJ1-2, with a tentative D call TRBD1 (5 bases). CDR3 length equals 16 residues. The germline V gene has CDR1 SGHTA and CDR2 FQGNSA. Trimming removed 0 bases from V and 3 bases from J, with 14 bases in between. The CDR3 nucleotides read TGTGCCAGCAGCTTAGCGGCAGGGACGGGTTACTATGGCTACACCTTC. Translated: CASSLAAGTGYYGYTF.

This clone was picked up a small number of times. The V gene is TRBV19, the J gene TRBJ1-3, with D uncertain. From germline, CDR1 is LNHDA and CDR2 SQIVND (reference sequence). The CDR3 consists of 14 residues. V gave up 6 bases and J gave up 4 bases, with 13 bases separating them. CDR3 residues: CASSSFGSGNTIYF. The CDR3 DNA is TGTGCCAGTAGCTCATTTGGGTCGGGAAACACCATATATTTT.

This clone showed up just once. This rearrangement joins TRBV2 to TRBJ2-3; the match to TRBD2 covers 9 bases. CDR3 length equals 14 residues. CDR1 and CDR2 (germline): SNHLY, FYNNEI. V gave up 2 bases and J gave up 6 bases; unmatched junction bases: 3. The CDR3 sequence is CASSETGTSDTQYF. CDR3 coding DNA: TGTGCCAGCAGTGAAACGGGGACTAGCGATACGCAGTATTTT.

This rearrangement joins TRBV18 to TRBJ1-4; perhaps TRBD1 as D (6 bases). Germline lookup yields CDR1 KGHSH and CDR2 LQKENI. Trimming pared 6 bases from V and 0 bases from J, leaving 11 bases between. The CDR3 consists of 15 residues. For the CDR3, the DNA is TGTGCCAGCTCGCGGGACACGCCAACTAATGAAAAACTGTTTTTT. Its protein product is CASSRDTPTNEKLFF.

The chain couples TRBV15 to TRBJ1-1, with 7 bases that match TRBD1. The V segment lost 0 bases and the J segment 10 bases; nucleotides outside the gene matches: 11. Germline V gene lookup returns CDR1 LNHNV and CDR2 YYDKDF (reference sequence). This CDR3 is built from 15 residues. This CDR3 is CATSRDGIQDRRAFF. CDR3 coding DNA: TGTGCCACCAGCAGAGATGGAATACAGGACAGGAGAGCTTTCTTT.

V gene TRBV7-9 combines with J gene TRBJ2-5; D is perhaps TRBD2 (6 bases). There are 15 residues in the CDR3. Trimming pared 11 bases from V and 4 bases from J, leaving 23 bases between. CDR1 and CDR2 from the germline V gene are SEHNR and FQNEAQ (reference sequence). DNA of the CDR3: TGTGCCTACCCACCGGGGACTGCGATGGTAGAGACCCAGTACTTC. Protein sequence: CAYPPGTAMVETQYF.

The V and J genes are TRBV19 and TRBJ1-5; D is perhaps TRBD1 (5 bases). Trimming left V 1 base short and J 6 bases short, with 22 bases between. Germline-derived CDR1 and CDR2 are LNHDA and SQIVND (reference sequence). The CDR3 has 18 residues. The CDR3 region is CASSIVTVARGIGQPQHF. CDR3 DNA: TGTGCCAGTAGTATAGTGACCGTTGCCCGGGGGATCGGTCAGCCCCAGCATTTT.